The subject of this entry is one T cell receptor (beta chain). Its antigen is unidentified. Germline V gene lookup returns CDR1 SGHTA and CDR2 FQGTGA. The junction had 10 bases not matched to a gene; V was cut back by 2 bases and J by 1 base. This CDR3 contains 17 residues. This table comes from immunoSEQ multiplex PCR, and its TCRdb copy is limited to in-frame clones, with some not included. The sample has approximately 22,000 clones, about 90% seen once. This specimen belongs to a study of T cells in localized non-small cell lung cancer. Study-wide findings and caveats: An association was observed between higher blood T cell density and longer overall survival. A median of roughly 55 of the top 100 tumor clones appeared in adjacent lung, which was paired and uninvolved. Uninvolved adjacent lung had the highest recorded T cell clonality, with tumor below it. Sequencing was restricted to one tumor region; therefore, heterogeneity remains possible.

This TCR derives from a male donor older than 55 with stage I squamous cell lung carcinoma. V usage is TRBV7-3 and J usage is TRBJ1-1, with TRBD1 matching over 7 bases. The material was peripheral blood, obtained before any cancer treatment. The CDR3 DNA is TGTGCCAGCAGCTTAGAGCCCAGGGGGGTTACGAACACTGAAGCTTTCTTT. Protein sequence: CASSLEPRGVTNTEAFF.